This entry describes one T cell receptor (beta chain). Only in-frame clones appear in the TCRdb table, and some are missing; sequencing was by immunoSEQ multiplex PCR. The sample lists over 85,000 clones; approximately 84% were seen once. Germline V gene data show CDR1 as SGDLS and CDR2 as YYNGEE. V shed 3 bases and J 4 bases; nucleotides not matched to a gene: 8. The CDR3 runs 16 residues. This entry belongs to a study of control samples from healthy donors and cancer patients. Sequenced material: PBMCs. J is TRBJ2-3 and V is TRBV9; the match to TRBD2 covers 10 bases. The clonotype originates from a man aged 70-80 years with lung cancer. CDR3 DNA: TGTGCCAGCAGCGCCGGACTAGCGGAGATCCCAGATACGCAGTATTTT. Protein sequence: CASSAGLAEIPDTQYF. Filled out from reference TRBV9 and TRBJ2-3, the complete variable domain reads DSGVTQTPKHLITATGQRVTLRCSPRSGDLSVYWYQQSLDQGLQFLIQYYNGEERAKGNILERFSAQQFPDLHSELNLSSLELGDSALYFCASSAGLAEIPDTQYFGPGTRLTVL.